Each of the 30 T cell receptor beta chains below was sequenced from the same sample in a study of prognosis after radiotherapy for stage I lung cancer. Genomic DNA provided the template from which TCR beta CDR3 was amplified by two-round multiplex PCR. First-round PCR amplification was performed with primers specific to each TRBV and TRBJ gene. From the multiplex PCR reads, TCRdb called clonotypes with MiXCR, one entry per CDR3 protein. The sample shows about 27,000 distinct CDR3 sequences, 40% to 55% of them seen only once. The sequencing used PBMCs, collected before or after stereotactic body radiation therapy (not recorded which). All receptors come from a donor aged 50 or older with non-small cell lung cancer.

This clonotype was counted at least ten times. The V and J genes are TRBV19 and TRBJ2-1; TRBD2 aligns across 8 bases. The CDR3 sequence is 14 residues long. CDR1 LNHDA and CDR2 SQIVND come from the germline V gene (reference sequence). Trimming cost V 7 bases and J 7 bases; bases outside gene matches: 9. The CDR3 DNA follows: TGTGCCAGTAATAACGGGAGGGCCAGGAATGAGCAGTTCTTC. This encodes CASNNGRARNEQFF. Drawing the rest from reference TRBV19 and TRBJ2-1, the complete variable domain is DGGITQSPKYLFRKEGQNVTLSCEQNLNHDAMYWYRQDPGQGLRLIYYSQIVNDFQKGDIAEGYSVSREKKESFPLTVTSAQKNPTAFYLCASNNGRARNEQFFGPGTRLTVL.

V usage is TRBV7-9 and J usage is TRBJ2-2; no firm D call. Germline V gene sequence: CDR1 SEHNR, CDR2 FQNEAQ (reference sequence). The CDR3 extends over 15 amino acids. Trimming cost V 2 bases and J 5 bases, with 12 bases left between them. The CDR3 loop reads CASSLTRLGTGELFF. Here the CDR3 DNA reads TGTGCCAGCAGCTTAACACGCCTGGGGACCGGGGAGCTGTTTTTT.

This clonotype was counted many times. The chain is built from TRBV4-2 and TRBJ1-5; 10 nucleotides align to TRBD1. The germline V gene has CDR1 LGHNA and CDR2 YNFKEQ. V shed 5 bases and J 6 bases; nucleotides not matched to a gene: 7. This CDR3 has 15 residues. As DNA, the CDR3 is TGTGCCAGCAGCTCGACAGGGGGCGGAGGTCAGCCCCAGCATTTT. Translated: CASSSTGGGGQPQHF.

This clonotype was picked up many times. The chain uses TRBV2 and TRBJ2-5; 9 bases map to TRBD2. J lost 7 bases, V lost 4 bases, and 10 bases had no gene match. The length of the CDR3 is 15 residues. Looked up from germline, CDR1 is SNHLY and CDR2 is FYNNEI. The CDR3 loop is CASSAGSGGEGTQYF. The CDR3 DNA follows: TGTGCCAGCAGTGCGGGTAGCGGGGGCGAGGGGACCCAGTACTTC.

As to this clonotype: A read error likely explains this, since a far larger clone differs by one base. The CDR3 bases are TGTGCCATCAGTTTCGGGACAGGGTTTAACGAGCAGTACTTC. This encodes CAISFGTGFNEQYF. This chain uses TRBV6-4 with TRBJ2-7, with 9 bases fitting TRBD1. The CDR3 has 14 residues. Germline CDR1 and CDR2: MRHNA and SNTAGT.

J is TRBJ2-3 and V is TRBV7-2; perhaps TRBD2 as D (6 bases). The V and J ends lost 5 bases and 8 bases respectively, with 23 bases between them. Germline V gene sequence: CDR1 SGHTA, CDR2 FQGNSA. The length of the CDR3 is 16 residues. The CDR3 loop is CASSPVGGNHLGTQYF. In nucleotides, the CDR3 is TGTGCCAGCAGCCCGGTAGGCGGGAACCACCTGGGTACGCAGTATTTT.

With regard to this clonotype: A far larger clone lies a single base away; this is likely a read error. The DNA of the CDR3 is TGTGCCAGCACTCCCGGCAGCTCTTACTACAATGAGCATTTCTTC. It yields the protein CASTPGSSYYNEHFF. The chain links TRBV12-3 or TRBV12-4 to TRBJ2-4, with D unresolved. The CDR3 length is 15 residues.

The chain links TRBV6-4 to TRBJ2-7; D perhaps matches TRBD2 (6 bases). This CDR3 region has 16 residues. The germline V gene has CDR1 MRHNA and CDR2 SNTAGT. Trimming removed 3 bases at V and 4 bases at J, with 19 bases between. The CDR3 loop is CASSESTGSGTYEQYF. The CDR3, as DNA: TGTGCCAGCAGTGAATCCACGGGTAGCGGAACATACGAGCAGTACTTC.

This chain joins TRBV12-3 or TRBV12-4 and TRBJ1-6; D call uncertain. Trimming shortened V by 6 bases and J by 16 bases, and 19 bases separated the two germline ends. This CDR3 region has 13 residues. CDR3 sequence: CASSRSVRSPLHF. CDR3 DNA sequence: TGTGCCAGCAGCCGAAGCGTCCGTTCGCCACTCCACTTT.

This clonotype was observed many times. This chain connects TRBV20-1 to TRBJ2-7, with 11 bases fitting TRBD2. The junction had 8 bases not matched to a gene; V was cut back by 3 bases and J by 4 bases. The germline CDR1 and CDR2 sequences are DFQATT and SNEGSKA (reference sequence). The length of the CDR3 is 15 residues. This CDR3 reads CSASTLAGGKYEQYF. CDR3 nucleotides: TGCAGTGCTAGCACGCTAGCGGGAGGCAAATACGAGCAGTACTTC.

The rearrangement links TRBV19 to TRBJ2-3; weak D call: TRBD1 (6 bases). Germline assignment: CDR1 LNHDA and CDR2 SQIVND (reference sequence). The CDR3 totals 14 residues. The V and J ends lost 5 bases and 11 bases respectively, with 20 bases between them. The chain's CDR3 is CASSLRYRVLGQYF. CDR3 DNA: TGTGCCAGTAGTCTCCGGTACAGGGTCCTCGGGCAGTATTTT.

This clonotype was observed at least ten times. The V call is TRBV9, the J call TRBJ2-7, with D perhaps TRBD1 (6 bases). Germline V gene data show CDR1 as SGDLS and CDR2 as YYNGEE. This CDR3 contains 12 residues. The ends were cut back, 4 bases at V and 3 bases at J, with 8 bases in the middle. CDR3 nucleotides: TGTGCCAGCAGCACACAGGGCTACGAGCAGTACTTC. Its translation is CASSTQGYEQYF.

The rearrangement links TRBV3-1 to TRBJ2-1; the D call may be TRBD1 or TRBD2 (5 bases each). The CDR3 sequence is 15 residues long. Per germline, CDR1 LGHDT and CDR2 YNNKEL (reference sequence). V shed 0 bases and J shed 9 bases, with 15 bases lying between them. CDR3 in amino acids: CASSQDEGSSGEQFF. The CDR3 nucleotides are TGTGCCAGCAGCCAAGATGAGGGGTCATCTGGTGAGCAGTTCTTC.

V usage is TRBV19 and J usage is TRBJ2-3; D not certain. The CDR3 totals 16 residues. CDR1 LNHDA and CDR2 SQIVND come from the germline V gene (reference sequence). V shed 3 bases and J shed 1 base, with 14 bases lying between them. The CDR3 DNA is TGTGCCAGTAGTATTATGTGGTGCGGAGGCACAGATACGCAGTATTTT. The encoded protein is CASSIMWCGGTDTQYF.

This clonotype has ten or more counts. The V gene is TRBV18, the J gene TRBJ2-2, with a tentative D call TRBD2 (5 bases). Germline V CDR1 and CDR2: KGHSH, LQKENI. This CDR3 has 13 amino acids. V was cut by 6 bases and J by 4 bases, with 9 bases left in between. CDR3 coding DNA: TGTGCCAGCTCGGAGGCGGCCACCGGGGAGCTGTTTTTT. This gives the protein CASSEAATGELFF.

This clonotype has a count of ten or more. The gene calls are TRBV3-1 and TRBJ2-1; 10 bases agree with TRBD2. Per germline, CDR1 LGHDT and CDR2 YNNKEL (reference sequence). The CDR3 runs to 16 residues. Unmatched junction bases numbered 11, after V lost 7 bases and J lost 5 bases. CDR3 loop: CASTPLSGRVHNEQFF. The CDR3 nucleotides read TGTGCCAGCACCCCCCTAAGCGGGAGGGTTCACAATGAGCAGTTCTTC.

The count of this clonotype is one. The chain joins TRBV7-9 to TRBJ2-7, with 7 nucleotides matching TRBD1. The CDR3 loop spans 16 amino acids. After removal of 5 bases from V and 2 bases from J, the junction contained 12 bases not matched to a gene. Germline V gene sequence: CDR1 SEHNR, CDR2 FQNEAQ (reference sequence). The CDR3 DNA is TGTGCCAGCAGCCATCGGGACAGTGGGCTTCCCTACGAGCAGTACTTC. Residues: CASSHRDSGLPYEQYF.

This clonotype was detected ten times or more. This rearrangement joins TRBV7-2 to TRBJ1-2; 8 bases are shared with TRBD1. The CDR3 is made up of 15 amino acids. CDR1 and CDR2 from the germline V gene are SGHTA and FQGNSA. The V gene end was trimmed by 1 base and the J gene end by 4 bases; junction bases not matched to a gene: 5. DNA of the CDR3: TGTGCCAGCAGCTTAGGCAGGACAGGGTTCTATGGCTACACCTTC. It specifies CASSLGRTGFYGYTF.

Comment on this clonotype: This likely came from a read error, as a far larger clone is one base away. The CDR3 DNA reads TGTGCCAGCAGTTACTCTGGGGAGACCCATTACTTC. Amino acids: CASSYSGETHYF. V usage is TRBV6-2 or TRBV6-3 and J usage is TRBJ2-5; D perhaps matches TRBD2 (5 bases). The CDR3 runs 12 residues. The germline V gene has CDR1 MNHEY and CDR2 SVGEGT.

This clonotype was observed many times. V gene TRBV5-1 combines with J gene TRBJ2-1; 8 nucleotides match TRBD2. CDR3 size: 14 residues. Trimming removed 2 bases from V and 8 bases from J; junction bases left unmatched: 6. Germline lookup yields CDR1 SGHRS and CDR2 YFSETQ. The chain's CDR3 is CASSLGAGVDEQFF. CDR3 bases: TGCGCCAGCAGCTTAGGAGCGGGAGTGGATGAGCAGTTCTTC.

CDR3 sequence (DNA): TGTGCCAGCAGTTTAGTTTACGCGTGGGACTACAATGAGCAGTTCTTC. Encoded protein: CASSLVYAWDYNEQFF. The rearrangement joins TRBV12-3 or TRBV12-4 to TRBJ2-1; D is unclear. Trimming took 1 base from V and 3 from J, leaving 13 bases between them. The CDR3 extends over 16 amino acids.

The V gene is TRBV12-3 or TRBV12-4, the J gene TRBJ2-3, with 7 bases identical to TRBD2. This CDR3 is built from 15 residues. The V gene end was trimmed by 6 bases and the J gene end by 5 bases; junction bases not matched to a gene: 11. CDR3 sequence (DNA): TGTGCCAGCAGCTATCTAGCGGTAGGGCTAGATACGCAGTATTTT. Protein sequence: CASSYLAVGLDTQYF.

By share of the sample, this clonotype is medium-sized (0.01 to 0.1%). The rearrangement uses TRBV20-1 and TRBJ1-2, with D maybe TRBD1 (6 bases). Between the trimmed V and J ends, which lost 0 bases and 8 bases, there was a span of 28 bases. The CDR3 sequence is 18 residues long. The germline V gene encodes CDR1 DFQATT and CDR2 SNEGSKA (reference sequence). CDR3 in amino acids: CSARDFGTFSQGLGGYTF. CDR3 nucleotides: TGCAGTGCTAGAGATTTTGGAACTTTTAGCCAGGGGTTGGGGGGCTACACCTTC.

This clonotype has a single count. This is likely an artifact of a read error, given a far larger clone one base away. This sequence joins TRBV7-9 and TRBJ2-2; D remains ambiguous. The V gene's germline CDR1 is SEHNR and CDR2 FQNEAQ (reference sequence). Between the trimmed V and J ends, which lost 6 bases and 4 bases, there was a span of 9 bases. CDR3 length: 13 amino acids. The CDR3 loop reads CASSESGTGELFF. The CDR3 nucleotides read TGTGCCAGCAGTGAGTCCGGCACCGGGGAGCTGTTTTTT.

The CDR3 is CASSYVRERGTDTQYF. The CDR3 coding sequence is TGTGCCAGCAGTTACGTTCGCGAGCGGGGCACAGATACGCAGTATTTT. The chain joins TRBV6-5 to TRBJ2-3; D might be TRBD2 (6 bases). The CDR3 is 16 residues long. Germline CDR1 is MNHEY and CDR2 is SVGAGI. The V end was cut by 2 bases, the J end by 1 base, with 13 bases between.

By share of the sample, this clonotype is medium-sized. In DNA, the CDR3 is TGTGCCACCAGTGAGTCCGGGAGTTCCTACGAGCAGTACTTC. It encodes CATSESGSSYEQYF. The chain couples TRBV24-1 to TRBJ2-7; perhaps TRBD2 as D (6 bases). With 4 bases removed from V and 1 base from J, the gap between germline ends came to 10 bases. Germline V gene data show CDR1 as KGHDR and CDR2 as SFDVKD. The CDR3 is 14 amino acids.

This clonotype was seen ten or more times. Here the CDR3 DNA reads TGTGCCAGCAGCCAGAATCCCGGGACTAGCGAGAACAATGAGCAGTTCTTC. This translates into CASSQNPGTSENNEQFF. The chain couples TRBV3-1 to TRBJ2-1, with 10 positions matching TRBD2. V gave up 3 bases and J gave up 5 bases; unmatched junction bases: 10. Germline-derived CDR1 and CDR2 are LGHDT and YNNKEL (reference sequence). The CDR3 contains 17 residues.

This clonotype was seen repeatedly, ten times or more. The V gene is TRBV20-1, the J gene TRBJ2-1; TRBD2 matches 8 bases. The trim removed 4 bases at V and 2 bases at J, leaving 4 bases unmatched. The V gene's germline CDR1 is DFQATT and CDR2 SNEGSKA (reference sequence). The CDR3 totals 14 residues. The CDR3 protein is CSATAGGTYNEQFF. In DNA, the CDR3 is TGCAGTGCTACGGCGGGAGGTACCTACAATGAGCAGTTCTTC.

V gene TRBV20-1 combines with J gene TRBJ2-7, with no clear D. CDR3 size: 14 residues. Germline assignment: CDR1 DFQATT and CDR2 SNEGSKA (reference sequence). V dropped 1 base and J dropped 2 bases, with 12 bases sitting between them. CDR3 in DNA: TGCAGTGCTAGAGGGGTAGAGTGTACCTACGAGCAGTACTTC. Amino acid sequence: CSARGVECTYEQYF.

The table lists this clonotype with many counts. The rearrangement joins TRBV28 to TRBJ2-7, with 13 positions matching TRBD2. Germline assignment: CDR1 MDHEN and CDR2 SYDVKM. After removal of 7 bases from V and 3 bases from J, the junction contained 18 bases not matched to a gene. The CDR3 consists of 19 residues. In nucleotides, the CDR3 is TGTGCCAGCAACGCCGCAACCGGACAAGGACTAGCGGGAGTCTACGAGCAGTACTTC. Translated: CASNAATGQGLAGVYEQYF.